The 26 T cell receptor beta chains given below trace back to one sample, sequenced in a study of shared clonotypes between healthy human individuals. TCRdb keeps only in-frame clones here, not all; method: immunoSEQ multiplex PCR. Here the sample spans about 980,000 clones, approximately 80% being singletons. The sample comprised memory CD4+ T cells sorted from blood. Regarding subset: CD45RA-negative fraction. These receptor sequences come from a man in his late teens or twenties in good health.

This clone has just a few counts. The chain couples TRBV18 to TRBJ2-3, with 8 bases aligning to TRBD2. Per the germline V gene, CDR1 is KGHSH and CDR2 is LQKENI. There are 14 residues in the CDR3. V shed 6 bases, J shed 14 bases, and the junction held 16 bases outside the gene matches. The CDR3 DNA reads TGTGCCAGCTCTCCGGTGACTAGCGACATGACTTGGTATTTT. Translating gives CASSPVTSDMTWYF.

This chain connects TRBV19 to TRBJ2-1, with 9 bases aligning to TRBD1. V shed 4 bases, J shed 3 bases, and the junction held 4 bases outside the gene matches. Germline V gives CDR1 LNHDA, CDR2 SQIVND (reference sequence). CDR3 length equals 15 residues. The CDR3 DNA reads TGTGCCAGTAGTAGACAGGGGGGGAACTACAATGAGCAGTTCTTC. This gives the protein CASSRQGGNYNEQFF.

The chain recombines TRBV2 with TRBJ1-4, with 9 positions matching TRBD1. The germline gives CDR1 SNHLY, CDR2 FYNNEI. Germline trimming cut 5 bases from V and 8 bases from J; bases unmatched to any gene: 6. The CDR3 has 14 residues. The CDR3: CASSQQGAGEKLFF. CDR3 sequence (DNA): TGTGCCAGCAGTCAACAGGGGGCCGGCGAAAAACTGTTTTTT.

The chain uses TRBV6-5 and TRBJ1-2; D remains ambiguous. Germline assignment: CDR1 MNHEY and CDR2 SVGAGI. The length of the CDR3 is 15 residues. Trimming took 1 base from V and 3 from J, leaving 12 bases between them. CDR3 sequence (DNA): TGTGCCAGCAGTTACTACGGGCCCCACCACTATGGCTACACCTTC. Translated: CASSYYGPHHYGYTF.

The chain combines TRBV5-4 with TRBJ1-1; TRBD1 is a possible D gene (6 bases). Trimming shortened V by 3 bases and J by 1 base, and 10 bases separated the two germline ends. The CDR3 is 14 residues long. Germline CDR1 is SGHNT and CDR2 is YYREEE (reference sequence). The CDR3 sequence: CASSSGQENTEAFF. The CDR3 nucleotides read TGTGCCAGCAGCTCGGGACAAGAGAACACTGAAGCTTTCTTT.

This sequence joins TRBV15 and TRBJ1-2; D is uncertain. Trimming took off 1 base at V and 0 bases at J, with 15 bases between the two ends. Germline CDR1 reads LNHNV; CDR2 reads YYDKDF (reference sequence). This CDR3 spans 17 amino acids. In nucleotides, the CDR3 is TGTGCCACCAGCAGAGTCCTCAGTAAGGTTACTAACTATGGCTACACCTTC. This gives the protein CATSRVLSKVTNYGYTF.

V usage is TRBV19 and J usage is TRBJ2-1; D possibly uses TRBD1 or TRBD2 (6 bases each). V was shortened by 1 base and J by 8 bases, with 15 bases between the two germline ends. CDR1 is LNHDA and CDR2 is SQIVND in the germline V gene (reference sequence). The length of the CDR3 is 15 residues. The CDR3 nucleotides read TGTGCCAGTAGTATAGGGGTGGCTAGGGGGGATGAGCAGTTCTTC. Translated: CASSIGVARGDEQFF. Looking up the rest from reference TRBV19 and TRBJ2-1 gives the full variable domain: DGGITQSPKYLFRKEGQNVTLSCEQNLNHDAMYWYRQDPGQGLRLIYYSQIVNDFQKGDIAEGYSVSREKKESFPLTVTSAQKNPTAFYLCASSIGVARGDEQFFGPGTRLTVL.

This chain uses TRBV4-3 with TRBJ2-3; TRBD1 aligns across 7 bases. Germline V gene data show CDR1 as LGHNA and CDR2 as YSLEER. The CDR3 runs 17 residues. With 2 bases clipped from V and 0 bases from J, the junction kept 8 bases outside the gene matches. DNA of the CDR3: TGCGCCAGCAGCCAAACGGACAGGACACCTAGCACAGATACGCAGTATTTT. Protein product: CASSQTDRTPSTDTQYF.

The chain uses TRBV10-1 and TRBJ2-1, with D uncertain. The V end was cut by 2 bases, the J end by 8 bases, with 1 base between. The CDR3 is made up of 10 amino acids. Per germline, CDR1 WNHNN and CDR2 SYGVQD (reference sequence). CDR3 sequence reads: CASSEHEQFF. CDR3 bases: TGCGCCAGCAGTGAGCATGAGCAGTTCTTC.

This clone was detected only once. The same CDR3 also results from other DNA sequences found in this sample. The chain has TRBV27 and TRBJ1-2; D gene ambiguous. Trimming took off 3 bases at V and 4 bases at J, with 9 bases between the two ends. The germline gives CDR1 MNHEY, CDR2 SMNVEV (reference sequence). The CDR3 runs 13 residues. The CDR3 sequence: CASSFSGSYGYTF. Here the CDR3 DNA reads TGTGCCAGCAGTTTCTCGGGCTCCTATGGCTACACCTTC.

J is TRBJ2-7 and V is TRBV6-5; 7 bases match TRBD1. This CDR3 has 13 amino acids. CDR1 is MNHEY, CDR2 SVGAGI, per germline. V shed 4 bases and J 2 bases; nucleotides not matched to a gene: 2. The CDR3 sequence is CASSSGQTYEQYF. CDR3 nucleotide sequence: TGTGCCAGCAGTTCGGGACAGACCTACGAGCAGTACTTC.

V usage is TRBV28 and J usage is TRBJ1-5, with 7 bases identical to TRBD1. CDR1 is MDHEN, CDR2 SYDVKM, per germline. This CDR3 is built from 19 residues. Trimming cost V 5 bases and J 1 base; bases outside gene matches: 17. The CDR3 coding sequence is TGTGCCAGCAGTGCGACAGGGCGTTTTGGTGGGTCGAGCAATCAGCCCCAGCATTTT. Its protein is CASSATGRFGGSSNQPQHF.

This CDR3 reads CASSQYRGSDTGELFF. The CDR3 DNA reads TGCGCCAGCAGTCAATACAGGGGTTCAGACACCGGGGAGCTGTTTTTT. V and J are TRBV5-1 and TRBJ2-2, with TRBD1 matching over 7 bases. The trim removed 5 bases at V and 3 bases at J, leaving 10 bases unmatched. The CDR3 covers 16 residues. Germline V gives CDR1 SGHRS, CDR2 YFSETQ.

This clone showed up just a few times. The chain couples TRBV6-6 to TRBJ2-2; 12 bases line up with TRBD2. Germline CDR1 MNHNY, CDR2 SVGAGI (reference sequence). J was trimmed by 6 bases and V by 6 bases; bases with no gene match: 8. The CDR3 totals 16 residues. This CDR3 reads CASRKLAGGAAGELFF. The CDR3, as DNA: TGTGCCAGCAGAAAACTAGCGGGAGGTGCGGCCGGGGAGCTGTTTTTT.

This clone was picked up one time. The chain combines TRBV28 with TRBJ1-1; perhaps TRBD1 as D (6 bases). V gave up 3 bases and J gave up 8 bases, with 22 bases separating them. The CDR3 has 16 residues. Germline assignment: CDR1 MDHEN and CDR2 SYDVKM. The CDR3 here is CASSLEGGVSVWEAFF. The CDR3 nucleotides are TGTGCCAGCAGTTTGGAGGGGGGGGTTTCGGTGTGGGAAGCTTTCTTT. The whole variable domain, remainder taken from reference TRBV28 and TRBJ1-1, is DVKVTQSSRYLVKRTGEKVFLECVQDMDHENMFWYRQDPGLGLRLIYFSYDVKMKEKGDIPEGYSVSREKKERFSLILESASTNQTSMYLCASSLEGGVSVWEAFFGQGTRLTVV.

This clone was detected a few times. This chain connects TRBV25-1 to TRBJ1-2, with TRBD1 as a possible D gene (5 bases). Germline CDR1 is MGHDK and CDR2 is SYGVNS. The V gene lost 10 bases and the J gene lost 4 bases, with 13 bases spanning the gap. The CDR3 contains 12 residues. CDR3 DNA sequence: TGTGCCACCGCAAAAGGGGCCTATGGCTACACCTTC. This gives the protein CATAKGAYGYTF.

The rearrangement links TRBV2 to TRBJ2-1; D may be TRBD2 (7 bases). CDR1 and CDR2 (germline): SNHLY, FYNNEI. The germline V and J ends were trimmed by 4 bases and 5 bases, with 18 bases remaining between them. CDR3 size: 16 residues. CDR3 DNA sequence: TGTGCCAGCAGTGGTATAACAGGGAGGGCGAACAATGAGCAGTTCTTC. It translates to CASSGITGRANNEQFF.

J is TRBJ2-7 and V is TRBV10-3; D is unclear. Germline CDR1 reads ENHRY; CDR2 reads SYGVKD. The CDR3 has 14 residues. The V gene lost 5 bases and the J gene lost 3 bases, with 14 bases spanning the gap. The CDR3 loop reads CAISLQGVGYEQYF. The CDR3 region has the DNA TGTGCCATCAGTCTCCAAGGCGTCGGCTACGAGCAGTACTTC.

CDR3 DNA sequence: TGTGCCAGCAGTGAAGCACCCTTCAATCAGCCCCAGCATTTT. It codes for CASSEAPFNQPQHF. The chain has TRBV6-1 and TRBJ1-5, with unresolved D. The CDR3 has 14 amino acids. The ends were cut back, 0 bases at V and 3 bases at J, with 6 bases in the middle. From germline, CDR1 is MNHNS and CDR2 SASEGT.

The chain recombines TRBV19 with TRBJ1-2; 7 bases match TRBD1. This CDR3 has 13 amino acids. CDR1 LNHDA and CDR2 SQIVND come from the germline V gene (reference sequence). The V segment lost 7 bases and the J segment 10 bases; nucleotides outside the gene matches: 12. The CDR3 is CASKKGQDTNYTF. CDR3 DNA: TGTGCCAGTAAAAAAGGACAGGACACAAACTACACCTTC.

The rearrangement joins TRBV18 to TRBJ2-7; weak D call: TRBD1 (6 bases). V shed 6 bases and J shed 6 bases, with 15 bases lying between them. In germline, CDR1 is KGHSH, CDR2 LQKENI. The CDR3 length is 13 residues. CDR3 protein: CASSPEDSREQYF. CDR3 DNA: TGTGCCAGCTCTCCCGAGGACAGCCGCGAGCAGTACTTC.

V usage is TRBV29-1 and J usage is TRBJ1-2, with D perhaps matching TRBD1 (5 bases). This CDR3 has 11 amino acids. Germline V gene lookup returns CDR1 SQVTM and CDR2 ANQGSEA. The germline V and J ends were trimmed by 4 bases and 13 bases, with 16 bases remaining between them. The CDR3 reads CSVVGTELRTF. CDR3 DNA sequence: TGCAGCGTTGTCGGGACCGAACTTCGCACCTTC.

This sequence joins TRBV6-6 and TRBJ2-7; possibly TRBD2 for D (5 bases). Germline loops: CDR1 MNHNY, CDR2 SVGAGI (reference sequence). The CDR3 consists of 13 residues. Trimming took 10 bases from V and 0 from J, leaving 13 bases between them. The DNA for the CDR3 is TGTGCCATCGCGGGCGGGCCCTCCTACGAGCAGTACTTC. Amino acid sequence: CAIAGGPSYEQYF.

CDR3 sequence reads: CAISELQGETQYF. The CDR3 bases are TGTGCCATCAGTGAGTTACAGGGTGAGACCCAGTACTTC. V is TRBV10-3 and J is TRBJ2-5; TRBD1 is a possible D gene (6 bases). The V and J ends lost 1 base and 5 bases respectively, with 8 bases between them. There are 13 residues in the CDR3. CDR1 and CDR2 (germline): ENHRY, SYGVKD.

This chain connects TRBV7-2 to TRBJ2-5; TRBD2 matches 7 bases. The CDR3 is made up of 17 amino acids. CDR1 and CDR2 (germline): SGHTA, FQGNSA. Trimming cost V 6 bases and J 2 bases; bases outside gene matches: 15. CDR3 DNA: TGTGCCAGCAGTCCCGGGACTATTTTGGGGGGGCAAGAGACCCAGTACTTC. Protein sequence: CASSPGTILGGQETQYF.

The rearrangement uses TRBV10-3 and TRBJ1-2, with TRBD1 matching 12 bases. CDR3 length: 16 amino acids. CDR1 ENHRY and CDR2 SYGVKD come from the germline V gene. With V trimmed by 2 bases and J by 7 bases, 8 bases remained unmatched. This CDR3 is CAISERGQGAVSGYTF. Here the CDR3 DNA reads TGTGCCATCAGTGAGAGGGGACAGGGGGCGGTTTCTGGCTACACCTTC.